The clone carrying this T cell receptor (beta chain) has more than one count but fewer than ten. Its antigen is not identified. This sample was included in a study of T cells after yellow fever vaccination. This CDR3 region has 15 residues. The V end lost 2 bases, the J end lost 7 bases, and 12 bases lay between the germline ends. From germline, CDR1 is MGHRA and CDR2 YSYEKL. Study-wide points: The booster response re-showed most primary clones: approximately 95% CD4, more than 80% CD8. Contaminating bulk clonotypes could be abundant in FACS-sorted repertoires. It was a weaker secondary response, yet one that peaked faster, at day 5 versus 15.

Each CDR3 protein is one row after TCRdb ran MiXCR on the 5' RACE reads. The data contain 450,000 to 550,000 distinct CDR3 sequences, 21% of them singletons. The sequence derives from a man between 18 and 35 years old who received the YFV17D yellow fever vaccine. The source material was PBMCs, sampled roughly 23 days after the first yellow fever vaccination. The genes are TRBV4-1 and TRBJ1-6; D is undetermined. CDR3 amino acids: CASSQYPLINSPLHF. The CDR3 region has the DNA TGCGCCAGCAGCCAATACCCACTTATCAATTCACCCCTCCACTTT.